This T cell receptor (beta chain) was identified during a study of beta chain features in type 1 diabetes (dated by TCRdb to 2017 to 2018). For context, the study as a whole: Mean age, gender distribution, total cell number and subset yield were not different between patients and healthy donors. The study compared TCRB repertoires of sorted circulating CD4+ T cell subsets between recently diagnosed type 1 diabetes patients and matched healthy donors. Regulatory and stem cell-like memory subsets were obtained from only 8 patients and roughly 8 healthy donors, while naive and central memory subsets were obtained from all 30 or so donors. Across all samples, around 100 million sorted cells were examined, and cell number per subset correlated strongly with RNA yield.

The entire isolated RNA was reverse transcribed using the High Capacity cDNA Reverse Transcription Kit, and thus expressed TCRB transcripts were sequenced. Deep immunoSEQ sequencing was performed on naive, central memory and regulatory T cell samples, with an average of roughly 3.3 million total reads per sample. Sorted cells were lysed in RLT buffer and RNA was extracted with DNase-treated RNeasy Micro or Mini kits, depending on cell number. To prevent cross-contamination, every cell subset was processed on its own, while patient and healthy donor samples were processed together. The immunoSEQ multiplex PCR was used to amplify TCRB sequences from cDNA, generating 87-bp fragments that spanned the CDR3 region. Sequencing of the amplicons was performed on the Illumina HiSeq platform. The original methods were these. Synthetic template baselines were used to correct PCR bias computationally, reads within Hamming distance 2 were collapsed, and singletons that could not be merged were discarded. By aligning reads against IMGT, V, D and J genes, CDR3 length, and insertions or deletions at six rearrangement sites were assigned. Within each subset, clonotype counts were normalized to the number of sorted cells before true diversity and Gini coefficients were calculated with the tcR R package. The overlap coefficient, calculated on TCRB nucleotide sequences, was used to quantify repertoire sharing. As a proxy for the pre-selection repertoire, out-of-frame TCRB sequences from naive cells were analyzed. This is the immuneACCESS table as TCRdb keeps it, with only in-frame sequences that have V and J called. A part of the clones is gone; compared with another copy, unresolved V genes explain less than half, and the rest is unexplained. The D gene and trimming were derived from the DNA, and the V and J assignments and clone size from that table. This sample holds around 500,000 clones; approximately 30% were observed only once. The top ten constitute around 0.065% of the sample.

The junction shows trimming of 2 bases on V and 0 bases on J, plus 11 bases between the germline ends. The CDR3 holds 16 amino acids from the cysteine to the phenylalanine. Only the CDR3 region is kept as DNA, spanning 48 bases read in frame from base 1. The germline V gene specifies MNHEY as CDR1 and SVGAGI as CDR2. Each donor gave one peripheral blood draw, approximately 110 mL on average, collected into heparinised tubes. Using a panel that included CD45RO, CCR7, CD25, CD127, CD95 and CD27, naive, central memory, regulatory and stem cell-like memory CD4+ T cells were sorted on a BD FACSAria II. All sorted populations exceeded 95% purity. PBMCs were isolated immediately by Lymphoprep density gradient centrifugation and stained directly without culture. So that batch effects would be minimized, each experiment stained and sorted samples in pairs, pairing one healthy donor with one patient. The paper's findings and limits, for the study overall: Sequencing cDNA rather than genomic DNA could over-represent highly expressing activated cells, although activation and CD3 levels did not differ between groups. Patients with type 1 diabetes made fewer insertions and deleted more nucleotides at VDJ recombination sites, implying thymic rearrangement abnormalities. The naive, central memory and regulatory TCRB repertoires appeared to resemble one another more closely among patients than among healthy donors. HLA sub-analyses involved small numbers of individuals, so any influence of HLA type on TCRB rearrangement remained unresolved. Type 1 diabetes patients showed a moderate but significant shortening of TCRB CDR3 length in all four CD4+ subsets. PCR may preferentially amplify shorter templates, but because patient and control samples were amplified and corrected together, any resulting skew would affect both groups equally.

In the case of this clone: There is no known antigen for this receptor. No base qualities exist here, and no much larger clone lies one base off it.

The specimen was naive CD4+ T cells from blood. The cell subset or site label here, explained by the study, means: true naive CD4+ T cells. The sequence links TRBV6-5 to TRBJ2-1; the D gene is unclear. The TCR sequence derives from a man between 18 and 29 years old in good health. This receptor carries the CDR3 CASSYQVHFSYNEQFF. The DNA sequence is as follows: TGTGCCAGCAGTTACCAGGTCCACTTCTCCTACAATGAGCAGTTCTTC.